The 21 T cell receptor beta chains listed next were all sequenced from one sample in a study of OX40 agonist ivuxolimab in advanced cancers. Here immunoSEQ multiplex PCR was the method, and the copy in TCRdb shows in-frame clones only, minus some. The data show roughly 80,000 clones, around 83% seen once. The sample in question was CD4+ or CD8+ T cells sorted from blood, obtained in a trial of the OX40 agonist ivuxolimab. The receptors were gathered from an adult with an advanced solid tumor such as melanoma, head and neck, liver or kidney cancer.

The V and J genes are TRBV10-3 and TRBJ1-1; D ambiguous. The germline V gene encodes CDR1 ENHRY and CDR2 SYGVKD. The CDR3 contains 13 residues. Trimming cost V 7 bases and J 1 base, with 10 bases left between them. CDR3 DNA: TGTGCCATCACCAGGACGGAGAACACTGAAGCTTTCTTT. Translating it yields CAITRTENTEAFF.

This clone is a singleton in its sample. This sequence joins TRBV18 and TRBJ2-7; 9 nucleotides align to TRBD2. The V and J ends lost 0 bases and 4 bases, in that order; junction bases with no gene match: 1. The CDR3 loop spans 14 amino acids. Germline CDR1 and CDR2: KGHSH and LQKENI. The CDR3 DNA follows: TGTGCCAGCTCACCACCGGGACTAGCTTACGAGCAGTACTTC. Encoded protein: CASSPPGLAYEQYF. Using reference TRBV18 and TRBJ2-7 for the parts outside the CDR3, the full variable domain is NAGVMQNPRHLVRRRGQEARLRCSPMKGHSHVYWYRQLPEEGLKFMVYLQKENIIDESGMPKERFSAEFPKEGPSILRIQQVVRGDSAAYFCASSPPGLAYEQYFGPGTRLTVT.

The chain has TRBV5-4 and TRBJ2-7, with a tentative D call TRBD1 (5 bases). The germline V and J ends were trimmed by 4 bases and 2 bases, with 13 bases remaining between them. The V gene's germline CDR1 is SGHNT and CDR2 YYREEE (reference sequence). The CDR3 runs 14 residues. This CDR3 is CASSRTSFPYEQYF. The CDR3 nucleotides are TGTGCCAGCAGCCGGACATCATTCCCCTACGAGCAGTACTTC.

This clone showed up just once. This chain uses TRBV13 with TRBJ2-5; 13 nucleotides align to TRBD2. Trimming took 0 bases from V and 3 from J; bases not matched to a gene: 7. CDR3 size: 18 residues. Germline V CDR1 and CDR2: PRHDT, FYEKMQ (reference sequence). CDR3 residues: CASSLGHLGLAGEETQYF. CDR3 coding DNA: TGTGCCAGCAGCTTAGGCCATTTAGGACTAGCGGGGGAAGAGACCCAGTACTTC.

The rearrangement joins TRBV10-2 to TRBJ2-6; 14 bases are shared with TRBD2. Looked up from germline, CDR1 is WSHSY and CDR2 is SAAADI. This CDR3 comprises 18 residues. The ends lost 4 bases at V and 1 base at J; junction bases unmatched: 3. CDR3 loop: CASSVGLAGGSGANVLTF. The CDR3 DNA follows: TGCGCCAGCAGTGTTGGACTAGCGGGAGGTTCTGGGGCCAACGTCCTGACTTTC.

This clone was counted only a few times. The J gene is TRBJ1-1, the V gene TRBV6-5, with a tentative D call TRBD1 (5 bases). Germline V gene lookup returns CDR1 MNHEY and CDR2 SVGAGI. The CDR3 covers 12 residues. Deletions cut 5 bases from V and 4 bases from J, with 8 bases between. The CDR3 region has the DNA TGTGCCAGCAGTACCGGGGGCACTGAAGCTTTCTTT. Its protein product is CASSTGGTEAFF.

The chain carries TRBV5-1 and TRBJ2-5; a weak D match, TRBD2 (6 bases). Matching the DNA end better, TRBJ2-7 makes the J call doubtful. The CDR3 totals 14 residues. Germline lookup yields CDR1 SGHRS and CDR2 YFSETQ. The CDR3: CASSEDSGLYEQYF. The CDR3 DNA reads as TGCGCCAGCAGCGAGGATAGCGGATTATACGAGCAGTACTTC.

This clone appeared a single time. The gene calls are TRBV11-2 and TRBJ1-3; 9 nucleotides line up with TRBD1. This CDR3 is 15 amino acids long. The junction had 6 bases not matched to a gene; V was cut back by 7 bases and J by 2 bases. Germline V gene sequence: CDR1 SGHAT, CDR2 FQNNGV. The chain's CDR3 is CASTPQGAAGNTIYF. CDR3 coding DNA: TGTGCCAGCACTCCACAGGGGGCGGCTGGAAACACCATATATTTT.

The chain uses TRBV7-6 and TRBJ2-7, with D tentatively TRBD1 or TRBD2 (5 bases each). The ends were cut back, 4 bases at V and 6 bases at J, with 19 bases in the middle. CDR3 size: 15 residues. The germline V gene encodes CDR1 SGHVS and CDR2 FNYEAQ. CDR3 loop: CASSSPSGGVSEQYF. For the CDR3, the DNA is TGTGCCAGCAGCTCCCCTAGTGGGGGTGTCTCCGAGCAGTACTTC.

V gene TRBV11-3 combines with J gene TRBJ1-1, with D uncertain. Trimming stripped 5 bases from V and 0 bases from J, with 10 bases between. This CDR3 contains 14 residues. Germline values: CDR1 SGHNT, CDR2 YENEEA. CDR3 region: CASSADGMNTEAFF. The CDR3, as DNA: TGTGCCAGCAGCGCGGACGGAATGAACACTGAAGCTTTCTTT.

The chain uses TRBV5-1 and TRBJ2-5; the D is unclear. Per germline, CDR1 SGHRS and CDR2 YFSETQ. This CDR3 comprises 14 residues. Trimming removed 0 bases from V and 5 bases from J, with 11 bases in between. As DNA, the CDR3 is TGCGCCAGCAGCTTGGGGAAGGTTACGGAGACCCAGTACTTC. Protein product: CASSLGKVTETQYF. Together with reference TRBV5-1 and TRBJ2-5, the CDR3 gives the full variable domain: KAGVTQTPRYLIKTRGQQVTLSCSPISGHRSVSWYQQTPGQGLQFLFEYFSETQRNKGNFPGRFSGRQFSNSRSEMNVSTLELGDSALYLCASSLGKVTETQYFGPGTRLLVL.

The rearrangement joins TRBV6-1 to TRBJ2-2; TRBD1 matches 11 bases. The ends lost 7 bases at V and 7 bases at J; junction bases unmatched: 8. This CDR3 has 15 residues. Germline V CDR1 and CDR2: MNHNS, SASEGT. CDR3 DNA sequence: TGTGCCAGCATTTCTGTTGGGACAGGGGGCGGGGAGCTGTTTTTT. Its protein is CASISVGTGGGELFF.

This chain uses TRBV5-1 with TRBJ2-2; 7 nucleotides align to TRBD1. V trimming: 2 bases; J trimming: 1 base; junction bases outside the gene matches: 2. The CDR3 totals 15 residues. The V gene's germline CDR1 is SGHRS and CDR2 YFSETQ. Written as DNA, the CDR3 is TGCGCCAGCAGCTTAGGGACAGTGAACACCGGGGAGCTGTTTTTT. This gives the protein CASSLGTVNTGELFF. The whole variable domain, filled in from reference TRBV5-1 and TRBJ2-2, reads KAGVTQTPRYLIKTRGQQVTLSCSPISGHRSVSWYQQTPGQGLQFLFEYFSETQRNKGNFPGRFSGRQFSNSRSEMNVSTLELGDSALYLCASSLGTVNTGELFFGEGSRLTVL.

This sequence joins TRBV2 and TRBJ1-4; 10 bases are shared with TRBD1. The CDR3 consists of 17 residues. CDR1 and CDR2 from the germline V gene are SNHLY and FYNNEI. Unmatched junction bases numbered 7, after V lost 6 bases and J lost 0 bases. CDR3: CASSPGTGASTNEKLFF. The CDR3 DNA is TGTGCCAGCAGCCCCGGGACAGGGGCATCAACTAATGAAAAACTGTTTTTT. The variable domain in full, completed from reference TRBV2 and TRBJ1-4, reads EPEVTQTPSHQVTQMGQEVILRCVPISNHLYFYWYRQILGQKVEFLVSFYNNEISEKSEIFDDQFSVERPDGSNFTLKIRSTKLEDSAMYFCASSPGTGASTNEKLFFGSGTQLSVL.

This CDR3 reads CASSAVGGQGGYTF. DNA for the CDR3: TGTGCCAGCAGCGCAGTGGGTGGCCAGGGGGGCTACACCTTC. V is TRBV9 and J is TRBJ1-2; D perhaps matches TRBD1 (6 bases). The CDR3 totals 14 residues. Germline CDR1 reads SGDLS; CDR2 reads YYNGEE. Trimming cost V 3 bases and J 8 bases, with 17 bases left between them. The variable domain in full, with the rest retrieved from reference TRBV9 and TRBJ1-2, is DSGVTQTPKHLITATGQRVTLRCSPRSGDLSVYWYQQSLDQGLQFLIQYYNGEERAKGNILERFSAQQFPDLHSELNLSSLELGDSALYFCASSAVGGQGGYTFGSGTRLTVV.

The chain combines TRBV18 with TRBJ2-5; D unresolved. Per germline, CDR1 KGHSH and CDR2 LQKENI. The CDR3 sequence is 14 residues long. V shed 2 bases and J shed 3 bases, with 10 bases lying between them. The chain's CDR3 is CASSPSITEETQYF. The CDR3, as DNA: TGTGCCAGCTCACCAAGTATAACGGAAGAGACCCAGTACTTC.

This clone has only one observation. The J gene is TRBJ2-7, the V gene TRBV7-8; D gene unclear. V was pared by 4 bases and J by 10 bases, with 11 bases between. This CDR3 has 11 amino acids. Germline values: CDR1 SGHVS, CDR2 FQNEAQ. The CDR3, as DNA: TGTGCCAGCAGCTCTACCCCCCTTCAGTACTTC. This sequence encodes CASSSTPLQYF.

The chain couples TRBV19 to TRBJ1-4, with 7 bases lining up with TRBD1. V lost 3 bases and J lost 4; bases outside the gene matches: 5. This CDR3 is 15 amino acids long. The germline V gene has CDR1 LNHDA and CDR2 SQIVND (reference sequence). The CDR3 is CASSMGGQINEKLFF. The CDR3 DNA sequence: TGTGCCAGTAGTATGGGGGGACAGATTAATGAAAAACTGTTTTTT.

The chain uses TRBV12-5 and TRBJ2-4; D possibly corresponds to TRBD2 (5 bases). The germline V gene encodes CDR1 LGHNT and CDR2 FRNRAP. The CDR3 loop spans 15 amino acids. V lost 1 base and J lost 0, with 7 bases in between. The CDR3 region is CASGLERLAKNIQYF. In DNA form, the CDR3 reads TGTGCTAGTGGTTTGGAGCGGCTAGCCAAAAACATTCAGTACTTC.

This clone was seen a single time. The DNA for the CDR3 is TGTGCCAGCAGCTTAGAGCTCGGGAACACCGGGGAGCTGTTTTTT. Protein product: CASSLELGNTGELFF. The chain recombines TRBV7-8 with TRBJ2-2; D is unresolved. CDR3 size: 15 residues. The V end lost 1 base, the J end lost 1 base, and 7 bases lay between the germline ends. CDR1 is SGHVS, CDR2 FQNEAQ, per germline.

The rearrangement links TRBV14 to TRBJ2-5, with 7 positions matching TRBD2. The CDR3 contains 13 residues. Trimming took 4 bases from V and 5 from J; bases not matched to a gene: 4. From germline, CDR1 is SGHDN and CDR2 FVKESK. Here the CDR3 reads CASSRGRAETQYF. The CDR3 coding sequence is TGTGCCAGCAGCCGTGGGAGGGCGGAGACCCAGTACTTC. Together with reference TRBV14 and TRBJ2-5, the CDR3 gives the full variable domain: EAGVTQFPSHSVIEKGQTVTLRCDPISGHDNLYWYRRVMGKEIKFLLHFVKESKQDESGMPNNRFLAERTGGTYSTLKVQPAELEDSGVYFCASSRGRAETQYFGPGTRLLVL.